The present entry profiles one T cell receptor (beta chain) with its context. As yet, its antigen is unknown. The read halts 3 residues ahead of the CDR3 end, with the missing end drawn from the germline J gene. The data are from a study of T cells in women clearing cervical HPV infection. Overall study context: Controls were women whose single incident HPV16 infection cleared within 12 months without precancer or cancer.

Whole-study findings and limits: TRBV6-7 relative abundance averaged roughly 0.1% in cases and about 0.15% in controls.

Measured with immunoSEQ multiplex PCR; TCRdb has only the in-frame clones, and not every one. In all, the sample yields 20,000 to 25,000 clones. The CDR3 loop spans 15 amino acids. V dropped 10 bases and J dropped 0 bases, with 16 bases sitting between them. Germline values: CDR1 KGHSH, CDR2 LQKENI. This chain uses TRBV18 with TRBJ1-5; tentatively, D is TRBD1 (6 bases). The sequencing sample was made of blood buffy coat. The TCR was taken from a woman between 18 and 70 years old with a cervical HPV16 infection that either progressed to CIN3+ or cleared (not recorded which). The chain's CDR3 is CATLLGGSSNQPQHF. The DNA read from the CDR3 is TGTGCCACTTTATTAGGGGGATCTAGCAATCAGCCC.